The following is a TCR beta chain sequence with its context. Per germline, CDR1 MNHNY and CDR2 SVGAGI (reference sequence). The CDR3 is made up of 16 amino acids. V was shortened by 6 bases and J by 8 bases, with 20 bases between the two germline ends. This record comes from a study of blood T cell repertoires in COVID-19. Study context: The United States, Italy and Spain were the sources of the acute and convalescent COVID-19 samples. T cells, B-cell-depleted T cells, or PBMCs supplied cDNA or gDNA.

In the study's own analysis: Estimated nucleated cell counts came from reference gene primer amplification. Libraries were prepared by immunoSEQ multiplex PCR; TCRdb keeps only in-frame clonotypes and omits some of them. For V, J and clone size, that table is used; D and trimming come from the DNA. The table shows about 210,000 clones, with approximately 80% occurring only once. Input material: peripheral blood. The receptor was isolated from a human donor in a cohort sampled during active COVID-19. The J gene is TRBJ1-6, the V gene TRBV6-6, with a possible D match to TRBD1 (6 bases). Here the CDR3 reads CASRWHRERGYSPLHF. Written as DNA, the CDR3 is TGTGCCAGCAGGTGGCACAGGGAAAGGGGTTATTCACCCCTCCACTTT.